Described below is a single T cell receptor beta chain sequence and its context. A much larger clone differs from this one at a single base, so this may be a read error. The CDR3 spans 14 residues. Germline V gene lookup returns CDR1 DFQATT and CDR2 SNEGSKA (reference sequence). These data belong to a study of blood T cells in healthy people across ages. Alongside a J-beta primer mix, a sample-barcoded 5' primer served in a second PCR lasting about 7 to 11 cycles. TCRdb passed the 5' RACE reads through MiXCR, listing each CDR3 protein once. The sample records 750,000 to 1,000,000 distinct CDR3 sequences, almost 30% being singletons. These data also featured in a second study, about T cells of mothers and their children.

The sequencing sample was made of blood. This chain joins TRBV20-1 and TRBJ2-3, with TRBD1 identical over 9 bases. This receptor was identified in a woman aged 40 to 49 in good health. DNA for the CDR3: TGCAGTGCGCGGCCGGGACAGGGAACAGATGCGCAGTATTTT. Amino acid sequence: CSARPGQGTDAQYF.